This is a list of T cell receptor beta chains from one sample in a study of T cells after yellow fever vaccination. TCRdb re-analysed the 5' RACE reads in MiXCR, keeping a single row per CDR3 protein. The profile shows under 500,000 distinct CDR3 sequences, around 20% of them singletons. Sequenced material: PBMCs, taken before the yellow fever booster vaccination. The receptors were sampled from a man aged 18-30 years who received the YFV17D yellow fever vaccine. Each CDR3 is given with its conserved first and last residue. The D gene is left open where the match is weak. Rows may omit the clone size; those that give it use once, few, many or a size class.

size: few; length: 12; V: TRBV11-2; D: NA; J: TRBJ1-1; CDR3: CAIKTMIPEAFF; DNA: TGTGCCATCAAAACTATGATCCCTGAAGCTTTCTTT
size: NA; length: 14; V: TRBV5-1; D: NA; J: TRBJ1-4; CDR3: CASSLGGNSEKLFF; DNA: TGCGCCAGCAGCTTGGGGGGGAACTCTGAAAAACTGTTTTTT
size: many; length: 16; V: TRBV5-1; D: NA; J: TRBJ2-5; CDR3: CASSDRAKPGAETQYF; DNA: TGCGCCAGCAGCGATAGGGCTAAGCCCGGGGCGGAGACCCAGTACTTC
size: few; length: 13; V: TRBV29-1; D: NA; J: TRBJ1-1; CDR3: CSVELGRKLEAFF; DNA: TGCAGCGTTGAACTCGGCAGAAAGCTAGAAGCTTTCTTT
size: few; length: 15; V: TRBV5-1; D: TRBD2; J: TRBJ2-5; CDR3: CASSLDGGRAETQYF; DNA: TGCGCCAGCAGCTTGGACGGCGGGAGGGCAGAGACCCAGTACTTC
size: NA; length: 13; V: TRBV27; D: NA; J: TRBJ2-1; CDR3: CASTRGREGKQFF; DNA: TGTGCCAGCACCAGGGGAAGGGAAGGCAAGCAGTTCTTC
size: few; length: 14; V: TRBV5-1; D: NA; J: TRBJ1-2; CDR3: CASSLSGLRYGYTF; DNA: TGCGCCAGCAGCTTGAGCGGGCTCCGTTATGGCTACACCTTC
size: many; length: 11; V: TRBV7-2; D: NA; J: TRBJ2-2; CDR3: CASSSERELFF; DNA: TGTGCCAGCAGCTCAGAGAGGGAGCTGTTTTTT
size: NA; length: 12; V: TRBV30; D: NA; J: TRBJ1-2; CDR3: CAWSGSNYGYTF; DNA: TGTGCCTGGAGTGGATCTAACTATGGCTACACCTTC
size: few; length: 16; V: TRBV29-1; D: TRBD2; J: TRBJ2-1; CDR3: CSVAGGLAGDYNEQFF; DNA: TGCAGCGTTGCCGGAGGACTAGCGGGCGACTACAATGAGCAGTTCTTC
size: NA; length: 15; V: TRBV20-1; D: TRBD2; J: TRBJ2-2; CDR3: CSAPSGVWDTGELFF; DNA: TGCAGTGCCCCTAGCGGGGTATGGGACACCGGGGAGCTGTTTTTT
size: once; length: 16; V: TRBV7-6; D: NA; J: TRBJ1-4; CDR3: CASSLQPSPTNEKLFF; DNA: TGTGCCAGCAGCCTCCAGCCCAGTCCAACTAATGAAAAACTGTTTTTT
size: NA; length: 14; V: TRBV5-1; D: NA; J: TRBJ1-1; CDR3: CASHSDGVYTEAFF; DNA: TGCGCCAGCCATTCCGATGGGGTGTACACTGAAGCTTTCTTT
size: few; length: 17; V: TRBV11-2; D: TRBD1; J: TRBJ1-1; CDR3: CASSLLPGQGANTEAFF; DNA: TGTGCCAGCAGTCTCCTTCCGGGACAGGGGGCGAACACTGAAGCTTTCTTT
size: NA; length: 14; V: TRBV5-1; D: NA; J: TRBJ2-7; CDR3: CASSLGDKSYEQYF; DNA: TGCGCCAGCAGCCTAGGGGACAAGAGTTACGAGCAGTACTTC
size: NA; length: 14; V: TRBV7-2; D: NA; J: TRBJ1-5; CDR3: CASSLQDSNQPQHF; DNA: TGTGCCAGCAGCCTCCAGGACAGCAATCAGCCCCAGCATTTT
size: few; length: 16; V: TRBV7-7; D: NA; J: TRBJ2-3; CDR3: CASSRYLDGPGDTQYF; DNA: TGTGCCAGCAGCCGCTATCTGGACGGCCCCGGGGATACGCAGTATTTT
size: NA; length: 14; V: TRBV4-3; D: TRBD1; J: TRBJ2-3; CDR3: CASSQEGTGSAEYF; DNA: TGCGCCAGCAGCCAAGAAGGGACAGGGAGCGCCGAGTATTTT
size: NA; length: 13; V: TRBV7-6; D: NA; J: TRBJ1-1; CDR3: CASSLGTIGEAFF; DNA: TGTGCCAGCAGCTTGGGTACAATAGGGGAAGCTTTCTTT
size: few; length: 15; V: TRBV30; D: NA; J: TRBJ1-2; CDR3: CAWSVGMGTYYGYTF; DNA: TGTGCCTGGAGTGTAGGCATGGGGACTTACTATGGCTACACCTTC
size: few; length: 16; V: TRBV12-3/TRBV12-4; D: NA; J: TRBJ2-3; CDR3: CASSLGRTTVTDTQYF; DNA: TGTGCCAGCAGCCTGGGGCGGACCACGGTCACAGATACGCAGTATTTT
size: once; length: 18; V: TRBV6-5; D: TRBD2; J: TRBJ2-3; CDR3: CASSRPLINSGGTDTQYF; DNA: TGTGCCAGCAGTCGGCCCCTCATAAATAGCGGGGGAACAGATACGCAGTATTTT
size: few; length: 12; V: TRBV7-9; D: NA; J: TRBJ2-5; CDR3: CAISRGEETQYF; DNA: TGTGCCATCAGCAGGGGAGAAGAGACCCAGTACTTC
size: NA; length: 15; V: TRBV20-1; D: NA; J: TRBJ2-2; CDR3: CSASNRRGHTGELFF; DNA: TGCAGTGCTAGTAATAGGAGGGGGCACACCGGGGAGCTGTTTTTT
size: many; length: 14; V: TRBV4-3; D: TRBD2; J: TRBJ2-1; CDR3: CASSTERGRDEQFF; DNA: TGCGCCAGCAGCACGGAACGAGGGAGGGATGAGCAGTTCTTC
size: NA; length: 12; V: TRBV5-1; D: NA; J: TRBJ2-3; CDR3: CASNFNRDTQYF; DNA: TGCGCCAGCAACTTCAATCGGGATACGCAGTATTTT
size: few; length: 14; V: TRBV18; D: NA; J: TRBJ2-2; CDR3: CASSPQQGSGELFF; DNA: TGTGCCAGCTCACCTCAACAGGGTTCCGGGGAGCTGTTTTTT
size: NA; length: 15; V: TRBV10-3; D: NA; J: TRBJ1-1; CDR3: CAISESRGGFTEAFF; DNA: TGTGCCATCAGTGAGTCGAGGGGAGGCTTCACTGAAGCTTTCTTT
size: NA; length: 14; V: TRBV7-9; D: NA; J: TRBJ2-7; CDR3: CASSPPMRSYEQYF; DNA: TGTGCCAGCAGCCCACCCATGAGGAGCTACGAGCAGTACTTC
size: NA; length: 16; V: TRBV4-2; D: TRBD1; J: TRBJ1-5; CDR3: CASSPRGTGENQPQHF; DNA: TGTGCCAGCAGCCCAAGGGGGACAGGGGAGAATCAGCCCCAGCATTTT
size: NA; length: 14; V: TRBV29-1; D: NA; J: TRBJ2-2; CDR3: CSVGSPSNTGELFF; DNA: TGCAGCGTTGGAAGCCCCTCGAACACCGGGGAGCTGTTTTTT
size: few; length: 15; V: TRBV7-3; D: NA; J: TRBJ2-3; CDR3: CASSLGRGAADTQYF; DNA: TGTGCCAGCAGCCTCGGTCGCGGGGCGGCAGATACGCAGTATTTT
size: few; length: 17; V: TRBV12-3/TRBV12-4; D: NA; J: TRBJ1-2; CDR3: CASSPGMGADSGAGYTF; DNA: TGTGCCAGCAGTCCCGGGATGGGGGCGGACTCGGGAGCGGGCTACACCTTC
size: NA; length: 17; V: TRBV6-5; D: NA; J: TRBJ2-3; CDR3: CASSWGVDPTGTDTQYF; DNA: TGTGCCAGCAGTTGGGGGGTCGATCCTACTGGCACAGATACGCAGTATTTT
size: NA; length: 14; V: TRBV5-1; D: TRBD1; J: TRBJ2-1; CDR3: CASSVRTGENEQFF; DNA: TGCGCCAGCAGCGTCCGGACAGGGGAGAATGAGCAGTTCTTC
size: few; length: 15; V: TRBV29-1; D: TRBD1; J: TRBJ2-2; CDR3: CSVDNGTGTAGELFF; DNA: TGCAGCGTTGATAACGGGACAGGGACGGCCGGGGAGCTGTTTTTT
size: NA; length: 20; V: TRBV15; D: NA; J: TRBJ2-6; CDR3: CATSRVTGAGIGSGANVLTF; DNA: TGTGCCACCAGCAGAGTGACGGGGGCAGGGATCGGCTCTGGGGCCAACGTCCTGACTTTC
size: few; length: 15; V: TRBV10-3; D: TRBD2; J: TRBJ2-5; CDR3: CATMVGGTSGETQYF; DNA: TGTGCCACCATGGTAGGGGGGACTAGCGGAGAGACCCAGTACTTC
size: NA; length: 14; V: TRBV7-2; D: TRBD1; J: TRBJ2-2; CDR3: CASSSRTGTGELFF; DNA: TGTGCCAGCAGCTCGAGGACAGGCACCGGGGAGCTGTTTTTT
size: few; length: 15; V: TRBV20-1; D: TRBD2; J: TRBJ2-3; CDR3: CSARGSGGPTDTQYF; DNA: TGCAGTGCTCGCGGTAGCGGGGGACCCACAGATACGCAGTATTTT
size: few; length: 15; V: TRBV4-2; D: NA; J: TRBJ1-2; CDR3: CASSQSQADNYGYTF; DNA: TGTGCCAGCAGCCAATCCCAAGCAGATAACTATGGCTACACCTTC
size: few; length: 14; V: TRBV29-1; D: TRBD1; J: TRBJ2-7; CDR3: CSVETGGMSYEQYF; DNA: TGCAGCGTGGAGACAGGGGGGATGTCCTACGAGCAGTACTTC
size: NA; length: 14; V: TRBV6-5; D: NA; J: TRBJ1-3; CDR3: CASRPPGLRDTIYF; DNA: TGTGCCAGCCGACCTCCGGGACTCAGGGACACCATATATTTT
size: few; length: 13; V: TRBV5-1; D: NA; J: TRBJ2-7; CDR3: CASSLVPVREQYF; DNA: TGCGCCAGCAGCTTGGTGCCGGTTCGCGAGCAGTACTTC
size: few; length: 17; V: TRBV5-1; D: NA; J: TRBJ2-2; CDR3: CASSATTQGSGTGELFF; DNA: TGCGCCAGCAGCGCCACTACACAGGGCTCGGGCACCGGGGAGCTGTTTTTT
size: NA; length: 14; V: TRBV7-2; D: NA; J: TRBJ1-4; CDR3: CASSPRQIREKLFF; DNA: TGTGCCAGCAGCCCACGACAGATTCGGGAAAAACTGTTTTTT
size: few; length: 16; V: TRBV6-5; D: NA; J: TRBJ1-1; CDR3: CASSSYGTPMNTEAFF; DNA: TGTGCCAGCAGTTCATACGGGACGCCCATGAACACTGAAGCTTTCTTT
size: few; length: 17; V: TRBV6-5; D: TRBD2; J: TRBJ2-5; CDR3: CASSYSGRGGPQETQYF; DNA: TGTGCCAGCAGTTACTCTGGGCGGGGGGGCCCCCAGGAGACCCAGTACTTC
size: NA; length: 11; V: TRBV10-3; D: NA; J: TRBJ1-1; CDR3: CATRTSTEAFF; DNA: TGTGCCACCCGGACCAGCACTGAAGCTTTCTTT
size: few; length: 13; V: TRBV10-2; D: NA; J: TRBJ1-2; CDR3: CASSRQLNYGYTF; DNA: TGCGCCAGCAGCCGACAGTTGAACTATGGCTACACCTTC
size: NA; length: 13; V: TRBV7-3; D: NA; J: TRBJ1-2; CDR3: CASSLLAVDGYTF; DNA: TGCGCCAGCAGCTTGCTTGCAGTTGATGGCTACACCTTC
size: few; length: 15; V: TRBV9; D: TRBD1; J: TRBJ1-2; CDR3: CASSVAGQDDYGYTF; DNA: TGTGCCAGCAGCGTAGCAGGACAGGACGACTATGGCTACACCTTC
size: few; length: 16; V: TRBV20-1; D: NA; J: TRBJ2-3; CDR3: CSASNPGRRSTDTQYF; DNA: TGCAGTGCTTCTAACCCGGGACGTCGAAGCACAGATACGCAGTATTTT